These T cell receptor beta chains were read from a single sample in a study of spatial heterogeneity in lung cancer. From the 5' RACE reads, TCRdb called clonotypes with MiXCR, one entry per CDR3 protein. Here the sample spans over 15,000 distinct CDR3 sequences, approximately 5% being singletons. The sample was lung tumor tissue, taken at surgery. Receptors originate from a female donor with early-stage non-small cell lung cancer. Each CDR3 is given with its conserved first and last residue. D genes are given only for firm matches. Expanded clones get a size class; other rows say once, few or many, or leave the size out.

V gene	CDR3 length	clone size	J gene	D gene	CDR3 protein	CDR3 DNA
TRBV7-9	15	many	TRBJ2-5	TRBD2	CASSISSGHQETQYF	TGTGCCAGCAGCATATCTAGCGGGCACCAAGAGACCCAGTACTTC
TRBV2	14	many	TRBJ2-5	TRBD2	CATRGLAGEVTQYF	TGTGCCACTAGGGGACTAGCGGGAGAGGTGACCCAGTACTTC
TRBV7-9	19	many	TRBJ2-2	TRBD2	CASSLGIGLAGATTGELFF	TGTGCCAGCAGCTTAGGAATCGGACTAGCGGGAGCGACCACCGGGGAGCTGTTTTTT
TRBV5-5	17	.	TRBJ2-2	.	CASSPQERGDYTGELFF	TGTGCCAGCAGCCCGCAGGAGCGCGGAGATTACACCGGGGAGCTGTTTTTT
TRBV4-1	16	many	TRBJ2-5	.	CASSQGRASEQETQYF	TGCGCCAGCAGCCAAGGTCGGGCTAGCGAGCAAGAGACCCAGTACTTC
TRBV6-5	14	.	TRBJ1-1	.	CASSKGRLNTEAFF	TGTGCCAGCAGTAAGGGACGGCTGAACACTGAAGCTTTCTTT
TRBV5-4	14	many	TRBJ2-5	.	CASSLDPEVETQYF	TGTGCCAGCAGCTTGGACCCGGAGGTGGAGACCCAGTACTTC
TRBV5-1	12	many	TRBJ1-1	TRBD1	CASSQGDTEAFF	TGCGCCAGCTCACAGGGGGACACTGAAGCTTTCTTT
TRBV6-4	15	many	TRBJ2-3	TRBD2	CASSFRTSEADTQYF	TGTGCCAGCAGTTTCCGGACTAGCGAGGCAGATACGCAGTATTTT
TRBV3-1	16	medium-sized	TRBJ2-3	TRBD2	CASSALGGGHEDTQYF	TGTGCCAGCAGCGCCCTGGGGGGAGGGCATGAAGATACGCAGTATTTT
TRBV7-3	14	many	TRBJ2-1	.	CASSLRVRDNEQFF	TGTGCCAGCAGCTTAAGGGTCAGGGACAATGAGCAGTTCTTC
TRBV28	17	many	TRBJ1-5	TRBD1	CASSLWGLGTDNQPQHF	TGTGCCAGCAGTTTATGGGGACTCGGGACAGACAATCAGCCCCAGCATTTT
TRBV12-3/TRBV12-4	16	many	TRBJ2-3	TRBD2	CASNNLGREDADTQYF	TGTGCCAGCAACAACTTGGGCCGGGAGGACGCAGATACGCAGTATTTT
TRBV6-4	15	many	TRBJ1-6	.	CASSDRPGDNSPLHF	TGTGCCAGCAGTGACCGTCCGGGGGATAATTCACCCCTCCACTTT
TRBV20-1	17	few	TRBJ2-3	TRBD1	CSARPDIRDRGTDTQYF	TGCAGTGCTAGACCAGACATCCGGGACAGGGGCACAGATACGCAGTATTTT
TRBV28	14	many	TRBJ2-2	.	CASSLSSGSGELFF	TGTGCCAGCAGTTTATCGTCTGGGTCCGGGGAGCTGTTTTTT
TRBV20-1	13	many	TRBJ1-5	.	CSARGPNNQPQHF	TGCAGTGCTAGAGGACCGAACAATCAGCCCCAGCATTTT
TRBV20-1	15	few	TRBJ1-4	TRBD1	CSAKSRDRGDEKLFF	TGCAGTGCAAAAAGCCGGGACAGAGGGGATGAAAAACTGTTTTTT
TRBV5-1	16	medium-sized	TRBJ2-7	.	CASSQDPGAGGWEQYF	TGCGCCAGCAGCCAGGACCCAGGGGCCGGCGGGTGGGAGCAGTACTTC
TRBV6-2/TRBV6-3	14	many	TRBJ1-1	.	CASSEQGVNTEAFF	TGTGCCAGCTCGGAGCAGGGCGTGAACACTGAAGCTTTCTTT
TRBV7-2	13	many	TRBJ2-1	.	CASSLGPTNEQFF	TGTGCCAGCAGCCTTGGGCCGACCAATGAGCAGTTCTTC
TRBV20-1	15	.	TRBJ2-7	TRBD2	CSATELSGRAYEQYF	TGCAGTGCTACTGAGCTTAGCGGGAGGGCCTACGAGCAGTACTTC
TRBV10-3	16	many	TRBJ1-6	TRBD1	CAISENRGGNNSPLHF	TGTGCCATCAGTGAGAACAGGGGGGGTAATAATTCACCCCTCCACTTT
TRBV20-1	13	.	TRBJ2-2	.	CSAIGENTGELFF	TGCAGTGCTATAGGGGAGAACACCGGGGAGCTGTTTTTT
TRBV2	13	many	TRBJ2-7	TRBD2	CASRTSGSYEQYF	TGTGCCAGCAGGACTAGCGGGAGTTACGAGCAGTACTTC
TRBV5-1	15	.	TRBJ2-6	.	CASSSPGAGANVLTF	TGCGCCAGCAGCTCCCCAGGGGCTGGGGCCAACGTCCTGACTTTC
TRBV7-9	15	many	TRBJ2-6	.	CASSLGVPGANVLTF	TGTGCCAGCAGCCTAGGGGTTCCTGGGGCCAACGTCCTGACTTTC
TRBV6-5	13	many	TRBJ2-1	.	CASSLVPRDEQFF	TGTGCCAGCAGTCTAGTTCCCCGGGATGAGCAGTTCTTC
TRBV24-1	17	many	TRBJ2-1	TRBD2	CATSDRREDTSYNEQFF	TGTGCCACCAGTGATAGGCGGGAGGATACATCCTACAATGAGCAGTTCTTC